The clone carrying this T cell receptor beta chain appeared a few times. Profiled with immunoSEQ multiplex PCR; TCRdb holds only in-frame clones, not every one. Of some 430,000 clones in the sample, around 90% were seen once. Trimming shortened V by 3 bases and J by 6 bases, and 10 bases separated the two germline ends. The CDR3 consists of 13 residues. Germline V gives CDR1 SGDLS, CDR2 YYNGEE. This record comes from a study of blood T cell repertoires in COVID-19. The sequence was collected from a man aged 18 to 30 who had recovered from COVID-19. The chain carries TRBV9 and TRBJ2-1; no reliable D call. The sequenced material came from PBMCs or T cells enriched from blood (not recorded which). Written as DNA, the CDR3 is TGTGCCAGCAGCGGGGCACGTCCCAATGAGCAGTTCTTC. It yields the protein CASSGARPNEQFF.